The 29 T cell receptor beta chains listed next were all sequenced from one sample in a study of shared clonotypes between healthy human individuals. Terminally differentiated effector memory CD45RA+ cells were left out of the naive CD8 fraction, which was CD45RO-negative and positively selected for CCR7. Clones were read by immunoSEQ multiplex PCR, and TCRdb kept only the in-frame ones, dropping some. The sample records hundreds of thousands of clones, 95% to 98% being singletons. Sequenced sample: naive CD8+ T cells sorted from blood. Source of these receptors: a man under 40 in good health.

The V call is TRBV21-1, the J call TRBJ2-5. TRBV21-1 is a recognized pseudogene. The CDR3 loop spans 15 amino acids. The DNA for the CDR3 is TGTGCCAGCAGCAAAACACGGGCCAGACAAGAGACCCAGTACTTC. Translating gives CASSKTRARQETQYF.

The CDR3 DNA sequence: TGTGCCAGCTCACCAGGGACAGCCCAAGAGACCCAGTACTTC. It yields the protein CASSPGTAQETQYF. The chain recombines TRBV18 with TRBJ2-5; 7 nucleotides agree with TRBD1. Germline trimming cut 2 bases from V and 1 base from J; bases unmatched to any gene: 1. CDR1 is KGHSH, CDR2 LQKENI, per germline. The CDR3 spans 14 residues.

The gene calls are TRBV30 and TRBJ1-2; 7 bases line up with TRBD1. CDR3 size: 14 residues. Trimming cost V 2 bases and J 7 bases; bases outside gene matches: 10. Germline lookup yields CDR1 GTSNPN and CDR2 SVGIG (reference sequence). The CDR3 DNA is TGTGCCTGGAGTCTGACAGGGAACTCGGGTGGCTACACCTTC. As protein: CAWSLTGNSGGYTF.

The J gene is TRBJ2-3, the V gene TRBV30; 7 bases agree with TRBD2. This CDR3 contains 15 residues. V lost 2 bases to trimming and J lost 2 bases; unmatched junction nucleotides: 7. CDR1 is GTSNPN and CDR2 is SVGIG in the germline V gene (reference sequence). CDR3: CAWSRVLAATDTQYF. The CDR3 coding sequence is TGTGCCTGGAGTCGAGTGCTAGCGGCCACAGATACGCAGTATTTT. Full variable domain (missing parts from reference TRBV30 and TRBJ2-3): SQTIHQWPATLVQPVGSPLSLECTVEGTSNPNLYWYRQAAGRGLQLLFYSVGIGQISSEVPQNLSASRPQDRQFILSSKKLLLSDSGFYLCAWSRVLAATDTQYFGPGTRLTVL.

The rearrangement uses TRBV28 and TRBJ1-1; D might be TRBD1 (5 bases). Trimming took off 7 bases at V and 12 bases at J, with 21 bases between the two ends. Germline CDR1 reads MDHEN; CDR2 reads SYDVKM. This CDR3 spans 13 amino acids. Written as DNA, the CDR3 is TGTGCCAGCACCCTAGGGACGGCAGTCAGGTCTTTCTTT. Its protein product is CASTLGTAVRSFF.

The V and J genes are TRBV9 and TRBJ1-2; no reliable D call. V was cut by 0 bases and J by 7 bases, with 13 bases left in between. The CDR3 length is 14 residues. CDR1 and CDR2 from the germline V gene are SGDLS and YYNGEE. The DNA for the CDR3 is TGTGCCAGCAGCGTAGATATTGTCGGTCCTGGCTACACCTTC. Protein product: CASSVDIVGPGYTF.

With regard to this clone: It is unclear where the CDR3 begins or ends on the DNA, so no DNA is shown, and the CDR3 is as TCRdb lists it. The gene calls are TRBV27 and TRBJ1-5. CDR1 is MNHEY, CDR2 SMNVEV, per germline (reference sequence). Including both end residues, the CDR3 is 15 amino acids long. The CDR3 protein is CASSSGRVSNQPQHF.

The V gene is TRBV18, the J gene TRBJ2-7; 8 nucleotides match TRBD1. The germline gives CDR1 KGHSH, CDR2 LQKENI. The V gene end was trimmed by 6 bases and the J gene end by 4 bases; junction bases not matched to a gene: 8. This CDR3 is built from 14 residues. The CDR3 DNA reads TGTGCCAGCTCCCCCCGGGACAGGCCATACGAGCAGTACTTC. Its protein product is CASSPRDRPYEQYF.

The V call is TRBV19, the J call TRBJ2-2; D is undetermined. Germline CDR1 and CDR2: LNHDA and SQIVND (reference sequence). The CDR3 totals 12 residues. Trimming removed 3 bases from V and 4 bases from J, with 3 bases in between. The CDR3 protein is CASSMGTGELFF. The CDR3 DNA reads as TGTGCCAGTAGTATGGGCACCGGGGAGCTGTTTTTT.

The V call is TRBV29-1, the J call TRBJ2-1; 7 nucleotides line up with TRBD1. Germline V CDR1 and CDR2: SQVTM, ANQGSEA. V lost 6 bases and J lost 2; bases outside the gene matches: 7. The CDR3 is 14 amino acids. The DNA for the CDR3 is TGCAGCGTGAGGAGACAGGGACCCTACAATGAGCAGTTCTTC. Translating gives CSVRRQGPYNEQFF.

With regard to this clone: This CDR3 is also generated by other DNA sequences in the sample. The chain uses TRBV9 and TRBJ2-3; TRBD2 aligns across 14 bases. V lost 0 bases and J lost 3; bases outside the gene matches: 0. Germline lookup yields CDR1 SGDLS and CDR2 YYNGEE. The CDR3 consists of 16 residues. CDR3 residues: CASSVGTSGRTDTQYF. The DNA for the CDR3 is TGTGCCAGCAGCGTAGGGACTAGCGGGAGGACAGATACGCAGTATTTT.

The chain links TRBV15 to TRBJ2-2; TRBD1 agrees at 11 bases. After removal of 0 bases from V and 5 bases from J, the junction contained 5 bases not matched to a gene. This CDR3 comprises 17 residues. Germline V lookup: CDR1 LNHNV, CDR2 YYDKDF (reference sequence). The CDR3 nucleotides read TGTGCCACCAGCAGAGATCTGAGGGACAGGGGGACCGGGGAGCTGTTTTTT. It encodes CATSRDLRDRGTGELFF.

Only a few counts were recorded for this clone. The V call is TRBV29-1, the J call TRBJ1-1; D ambiguous. The CDR3 runs to 11 residues. Per germline, CDR1 SQVTM and CDR2 ANQGSEA. The V end lost 6 bases, the J end lost 6 bases, and 11 bases lay between the germline ends. CDR3 loop: CSVARTAEAFF. The DNA of the CDR3 is TGCAGCGTGGCCCGCACCGCTGAAGCTTTCTTT.

CDR3 nucleotides: TGTGCCAGCAGTTTAGGAGCGGGAGTGCTCAATGAGCAGTTCTTC. Translation: CASSLGAGVLNEQFF. This chain joins TRBV27 and TRBJ2-1, with 8 bases matching TRBD2. This CDR3 comprises 15 residues. The V segment lost 2 bases and the J segment 6 bases; nucleotides outside the gene matches: 6. Germline V CDR1 and CDR2: MNHEY, SMNVEV (reference sequence).

This rearrangement joins TRBV9 to TRBJ1-4; possible D gene TRBD1, 5 bases. V was shortened by 0 bases and J by 6 bases, with 12 bases between the two germline ends. CDR3 length equals 15 residues. Germline lookup yields CDR1 SGDLS and CDR2 YYNGEE. CDR3 protein: CASSVAWGGDEKLFF. Written as DNA, the CDR3 is TGTGCCAGCAGCGTAGCTTGGGGGGGAGATGAAAAACTGTTTTTT.

As regards this clone: One junction end does not reproduce the germline sequence, and a read error may be involved. V usage is TRBV25-1 and J usage is TRBJ2-1; 10 bases fit TRBD2. The CDR3 covers 15 residues. CDR1 is MGHDK, CDR2 SYGVNS, per germline. The CDR3 region has the DNA TGTGCCACCAGTGAACTAGCGGGATATTTGCATGAGCAGTTCTTC. It translates to CATSELAGYLHEQFF. The complete variable domain, with remaining parts taken from reference TRBV25-1 and TRBJ2-1, reads EADIYQTPRYLVIGTGKKITLECSQTMGHDKMYWYQQDPGMELHLIHYSYGVNSTEKGDLSSESTVSRIRTEHFPLTLESARPSHTSQYLCATSELAGYLHEQFFGPGTRLTVL.

The chain carries TRBV6-1 and TRBJ2-1; D call uncertain. The CDR3 loop spans 15 amino acids. V was clipped by 1 base and J by 0 bases, with 7 bases between them. Germline CDR1 reads MNHNS; CDR2 reads SASEGT. CDR3 loop: CASSEGSRSYNEQFF. The CDR3 DNA reads as TGTGCCAGCAGTGAAGGGAGTCGCTCCTACAATGAGCAGTTCTTC.

The V and J genes are TRBV15 and TRBJ1-5, with D possibly matching TRBD1 (6 bases). V shed 5 bases and J shed 1 base, with 12 bases lying between them. The V gene's germline CDR1 is LNHNV and CDR2 YYDKDF (reference sequence). CDR3 length equals 15 residues. CDR3 nucleotide sequence: TGTGCCACCAGCTGGGACACTCCGAGCAATCAGCCCCAGCATTTT. It specifies CATSWDTPSNQPQHF.

The gene calls are TRBV7-6 and TRBJ1-4; the D is unclear. V lost 5 bases and J lost 7, with 14 bases in between. CDR1 and CDR2 from the germline V gene are SGHVS and FNYEAQ. This CDR3 has 14 amino acids. The CDR3, as DNA: TGTGCCAGCAGCCCTTCAGGAGGGATTGAAAAACTGTTTTTT. Its protein product is CASSPSGGIEKLFF.

V gene TRBV6-6 combines with J gene TRBJ2-3; D tentatively fits TRBD1 or TRBD2 (5 bases each). The CDR3 is made up of 16 amino acids. Trimming pared 2 bases from V and 3 bases from J, leaving 15 bases between. Per the germline V gene, CDR1 is MNHNY and CDR2 is SVGAGI (reference sequence). The CDR3 is CASSYRPPRGTDTQYF. The DNA of the CDR3 is TGTGCCAGCAGTTACCGTCCACCGAGGGGTACAGATACGCAGTATTTT.

The chain links TRBV7-9 to TRBJ1-4, with 8 bases that match TRBD1. Germline CDR1 is SEHNR and CDR2 is FQNEAQ (reference sequence). The CDR3 spans 18 residues. Trimming at V came to 6 bases and at J to 5 bases, leaving 17 bases not matched to a gene. CDR3 nucleotides: TGTGCCAGCAGACTTTCCGGGACAGGTTTTGTGGAAAATGAAAAACTGTTTTTT. It translates to CASRLSGTGFVENEKLFF.

This chain uses TRBV7-6 with TRBJ2-1; D may be TRBD1 (7 bases). CDR3 size: 15 residues. V lost 1 base, J lost 4 bases, and 11 bases lay in between. Germline CDR1 and CDR2: SGHVS and FNYEAQ. The CDR3 loop is CASSLGPGGYNEQFF. The CDR3 nucleotides read TGTGCCAGCAGCTTAGGGCCAGGGGGGTACAATGAGCAGTTCTTC.

The chain recombines TRBV9 with TRBJ2-3; 8 bases are a match to TRBD2. J lost 3 bases, V lost 1 base, and 1 base had no gene match. Germline CDR1 SGDLS, CDR2 YYNGEE. The CDR3 length is 14 residues. The CDR3 nucleotides read TGTGCCAGCAGCGTACCGGGGGGGACAGATACGCAGTATTTT. It specifies CASSVPGGTDTQYF.

The gene calls are TRBV29-1 and TRBJ2-3; perhaps TRBD1 as D (7 bases). Trimming took 7 bases from V and 4 from J, leaving 18 bases between them. CDR3 length: 14 residues. Looked up from germline, CDR1 is SQVTM and CDR2 is ANQGSEA. For the CDR3, the DNA is TGCAGCGCCTTGATTCAGGGGGAGGCAGATACGCAGTATTTT. Its protein product is CSALIQGEADTQYF.

The rearrangement links TRBV7-2 to TRBJ2-3; 8 nucleotides line up with TRBD2. The junction had 8 bases not matched to a gene; V was cut back by 3 bases and J by 0 bases. The V gene's germline CDR1 is SGHTA and CDR2 FQGNSA. The CDR3 sequence is 17 residues long. The CDR3 DNA is TGTGCCAGCAGCTTCTCGCGACTAGCGCCTAGCACAGATACGCAGTATTTT. Protein sequence: CASSFSRLAPSTDTQYF.

This clone was counted a single time. The rearrangement joins TRBV7-2 to TRBJ2-3, with D unclear. Trimming removed 1 base at V and 2 bases at J, with 4 bases between. The CDR3 consists of 13 residues. Germline V gene data show CDR1 as SGHTA and CDR2 as FQGNSA. The CDR3 reads CASSLDHTDTQYF. The CDR3 nucleotides are TGTGCCAGCAGCTTAGACCACACAGATACGCAGTATTTT. The complete variable domain, with remaining parts taken from reference TRBV7-2 and TRBJ2-3, reads GAGVSQSPSNKVTEKGKDVELRCDPISGHTALYWYRQSLGQGLEFLIYFQGNSAPDKSGLPSDRFSAERTGGSVSTLTIQRTQQEDSAVYLCASSLDHTDTQYFGPGTRLTVL.

The chain combines TRBV28 with TRBJ2-1; possibly TRBD2 for D (7 bases). The CDR3 loop spans 17 amino acids. Trimming took off 5 bases at V and 8 bases at J, with 25 bases between the two ends. Germline V lookup: CDR1 MDHEN, CDR2 SYDVKM. The CDR3 DNA reads as TGTGCCAGCAGTCTCGACAGGAGCGGCGGGAGTCGGTATGAGCAGTTCTTC. Encoded protein: CASSLDRSGGSRYEQFF.

The chain is built from TRBV27 and TRBJ2-1; TRBD2 matches at 7 bases. This CDR3 has 17 amino acids. Germline values: CDR1 MNHEY, CDR2 SMNVEV (reference sequence). V dropped 2 bases and J dropped 0; count of bases not matched to a gene: 7. The CDR3 bases are TGTGCCAGCAGTTTAATTCGACTAGCTTCCTCCTACAATGAGCAGTTCTTC. This gives the protein CASSLIRLASSYNEQFF.

Comment on this clone: In the same sample, other DNA sequences code for this CDR3. This chain connects TRBV5-1 to TRBJ2-7; no firm D call. The CDR3 extends over 14 amino acids. The V gene's germline CDR1 is SGHRS and CDR2 YFSETQ. The V gene lost 0 bases and the J gene lost 3 bases, with 10 bases spanning the gap. The CDR3 here is CASSLGAGSYEQYF. DNA for the CDR3: TGCGCCAGCAGCTTGGGGGCAGGTAGCTACGAGCAGTACTTC.